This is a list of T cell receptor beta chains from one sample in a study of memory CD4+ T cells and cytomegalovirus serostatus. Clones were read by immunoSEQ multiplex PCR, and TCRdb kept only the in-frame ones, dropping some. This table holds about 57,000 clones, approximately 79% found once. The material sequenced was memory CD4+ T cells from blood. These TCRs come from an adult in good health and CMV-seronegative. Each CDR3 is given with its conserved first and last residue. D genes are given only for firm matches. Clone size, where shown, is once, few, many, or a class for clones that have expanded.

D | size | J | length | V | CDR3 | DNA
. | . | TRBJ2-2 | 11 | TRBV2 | CASSGAGELFF | TGTGCCAGCAGTGGGGCCGGGGAGCTGTTTTTT
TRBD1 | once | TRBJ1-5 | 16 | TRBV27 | CASSRGGQDSNQPQHF | TGTGCCAGCAGTCGGGGGGGACAGGATAGCAATCAGCCCCAGCATTTT
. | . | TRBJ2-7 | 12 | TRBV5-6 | CASSLGRGEQYF | TGTGCCAGCAGCTTGGGCCGAGGGGAGCAGTACTTC
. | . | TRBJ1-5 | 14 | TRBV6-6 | CASSYSQPEQPQHF | TGTGCCAGCAGTTACTCGCAGCCCGAGCAGCCCCAGCATTTT
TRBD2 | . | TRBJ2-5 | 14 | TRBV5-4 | CASSAYSSGAGHDF | TGTGCCAGCAGCGCCTACTCTAGCGGGGCGGGACACGACTTC
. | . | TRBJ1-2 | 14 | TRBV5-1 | CASSEEPQGYGYTF | TGCGCCAGCAGCGAGGAACCGCAGGGGTATGGCTACACCTTC
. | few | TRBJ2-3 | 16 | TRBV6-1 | CASSEGTAPGTDTQYF | TGTGCCAGCAGTGAAGGGACCGCCCCGGGCACAGATACGCAGTATTTT
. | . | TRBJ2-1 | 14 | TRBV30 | CAWTKDSAFREQFF | TGTGCCTGGACTAAGGACTCGGCTTTCAGAGAACAGTTCTTC
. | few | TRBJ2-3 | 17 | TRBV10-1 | CASSAGPAPGSTDTQYF | TGCGCCAGTTCCGCCGGACCGGCCCCCGGGAGCACAGATACGCAGTATTTT
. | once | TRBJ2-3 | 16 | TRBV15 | CATSRDDGTSTDTQYF | TGTGCCACCAGCAGAGACGACGGGACCAGCACAGATACGCAGTATTTT
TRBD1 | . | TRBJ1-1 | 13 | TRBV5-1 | CASSGGQDTEAFF | TGCGCCAGCAGCGGCGGACAGGACACTGAAGCTTTCTTT
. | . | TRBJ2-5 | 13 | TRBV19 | CASSRTGQETQYF | TGTGCCAGTAGTAGGACGGGGCAAGAGACCCAGTACTTC
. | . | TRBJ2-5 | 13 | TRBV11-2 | CASSYLGQTAQYF | TGTGCCAGCAGCTATTTAGGGCAGACGGCTCAGTACTTC
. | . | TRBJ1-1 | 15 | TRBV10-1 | CATLRDRTENTEAFF | TGCGCCACCCTTCGAGACCGTACGGAGAACACTGAAGCTTTCTTT
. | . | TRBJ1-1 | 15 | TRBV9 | CASSVRPGTNTEAFF | TGTGCCAGCAGCGTAAGGCCGGGGACGAACACTGAAGCTTTCTTT
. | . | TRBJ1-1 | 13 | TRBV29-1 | CSVGSGQNTEAFF | TGCAGCGTTGGATCGGGGCAGAACACTGAAGCTTTCTTT
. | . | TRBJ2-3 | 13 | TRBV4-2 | CASSQGKQDTQYF | TGTGCCAGCAGCCAGGGGAAGCAAGATACGCAGTATTTT
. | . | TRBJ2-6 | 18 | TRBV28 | CASSLRGGRTSGANVLTF | TGTGCCAGCAGTTTGAGAGGAGGGAGAACGTCTGGGGCCAACGTCCTGACTTTC
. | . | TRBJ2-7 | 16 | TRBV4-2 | CASSQVLRLYSYEQYF | TGTGCCAGCAGCCAAGTTCTCCGTCTCTACTCCTACGAGCAGTACTTC
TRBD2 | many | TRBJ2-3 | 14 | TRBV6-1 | CASFRTSGTDTQYF | TGTGCCAGCTTCAGGACTAGCGGCACAGATACGCAGTATTTT
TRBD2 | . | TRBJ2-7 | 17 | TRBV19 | CASSKRLAGGASYEQYF | TGTGCCAGTAGTAAACGACTAGCGGGGGGGGCCTCCTACGAGCAGTACTTC
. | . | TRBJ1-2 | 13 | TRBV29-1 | CSMGPVGDYGYTF | TGCAGCATGGGACCGGTGGGGGACTATGGCTACACCTTC
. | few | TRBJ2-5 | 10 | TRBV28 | CASSLETQYF | TGTGCCAGCAGTTTAGAGACCCAGTACTTC
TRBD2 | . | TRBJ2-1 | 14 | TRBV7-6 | CASSHGLAGREQFF | TGTGCCAGCAGCCACGGACTAGCGGGACGTGAGCAGTTCTTC
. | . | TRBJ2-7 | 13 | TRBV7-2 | CASSLTQTYEQYF | TGTGCCAGCAGCTTAACGCAGACCTACGAGCAGTACTTC
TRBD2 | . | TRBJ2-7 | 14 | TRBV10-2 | CASKPGLSSYEQYF | TGCGCCAGCAAACCGGGACTATCCTCCTACGAGCAGTACTTC
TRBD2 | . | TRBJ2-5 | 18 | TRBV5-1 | CASSLRTSGGRGGETQYF | TGCGCCAGCAGCTTGAGGACTAGCGGGGGGCGTGGTGGAGAGACCCAGTACTTC
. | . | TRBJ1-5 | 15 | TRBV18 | CASSPPRAKEQPQHF | TGTGCCAGCTCACCACCGCGAGCAAAAGAGCAGCCCCAGCATTTT
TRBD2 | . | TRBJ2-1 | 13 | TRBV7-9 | CASHGLAGGEQFF | TGTGCCAGCCACGGGCTAGCGGGGGGTGAGCAGTTCTTC
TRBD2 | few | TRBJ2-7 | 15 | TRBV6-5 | CASSYWTSGQYEQYF | TGTGCCAGCAGTTACTGGACTAGCGGGCAGTACGAGCAGTACTTC
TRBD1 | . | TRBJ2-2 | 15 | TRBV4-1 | CASSILDRESGELFF | TGCGCCAGCAGCATCCTGGACAGGGAGTCCGGGGAGCTGTTTTTT
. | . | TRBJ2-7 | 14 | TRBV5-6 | CASSLVQGMGEQYF | TGTGCCAGCAGCTTGGTCCAGGGAATGGGCGAGCAGTACTTC
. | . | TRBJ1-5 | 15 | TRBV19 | CASRPRQASNQPQHF | TGTGCCAGTAGACCCCGACAGGCCAGCAATCAGCCCCAGCATTTT
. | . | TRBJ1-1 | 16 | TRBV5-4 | CASSLAGATMNTEAFF | TGTGCCAGCAGCTTGGCAGGGGCCACTATGAACACTGAAGCTTTCTTT
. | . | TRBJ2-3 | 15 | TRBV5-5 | CASSLAGRAGDTQYF | TGTGCCAGCAGCTTGGCGGGCCGGGCCGGGGATACGCAGTATTTT
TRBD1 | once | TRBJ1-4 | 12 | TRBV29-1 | CSGEGAGEKLFF | TGCAGCGGGGAGGGGGCAGGGGAAAAACTGTTTTTT
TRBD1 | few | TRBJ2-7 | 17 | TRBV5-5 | CASSLVGTGSFQGEQYF | TGTGCCAGCAGCTTGGTAGGGACAGGGTCATTTCAGGGCGAGCAGTACTTC
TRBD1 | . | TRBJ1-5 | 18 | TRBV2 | CASSATGDRSYSNQPQHF | TGTGCCAGCAGCGCAACTGGGGACAGAAGTTATAGCAATCAGCCCCAGCATTTT
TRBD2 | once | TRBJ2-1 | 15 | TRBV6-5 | CASRPTSGGAFEQFF | TGTGCCAGCAGACCCACTAGCGGGGGGGCCTTTGAGCAGTTCTTC
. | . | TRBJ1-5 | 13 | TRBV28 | CASQRGQNQPQHF | TGTGCCAGTCAGAGGGGCCAGAATCAGCCCCAGCATTTT
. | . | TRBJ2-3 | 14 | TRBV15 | CATSREGPPDTQYF | TGTGCCACCAGCAGAGAAGGGCCCCCGGATACGCAGTATTTT
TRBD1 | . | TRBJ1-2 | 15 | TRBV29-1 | CSVLHPGTGGYGYTF | TGCAGCGTTTTACACCCCGGGACAGGGGGTTATGGCTACACCTTC
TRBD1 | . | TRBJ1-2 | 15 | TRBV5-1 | CASSLQGALGYGYTF | TGCGCCAGCAGCTTACAGGGGGCTCTGGGCTATGGCTACACCTTC
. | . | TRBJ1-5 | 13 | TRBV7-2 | CASSLLPNQPQHF | TGTGCCAGCAGCTTACTTCCGAATCAGCCCCAGCATTTT
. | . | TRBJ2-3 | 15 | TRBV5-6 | CASSGVQGRTDTQYF | TGTGCCAGCAGTGGCGTGCAGGGAAGAACAGATACGCAGTATTTT
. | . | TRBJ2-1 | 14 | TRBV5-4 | CASSFQGVQWEQFF | TGTGCCAGCAGCTTCCAGGGAGTACAATGGGAGCAGTTCTTC
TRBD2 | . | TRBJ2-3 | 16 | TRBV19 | CASSNAGNSGADTQYF | TGTGCCAGTAGCAATGCTGGCAATAGCGGGGCAGATACGCAGTATTTT
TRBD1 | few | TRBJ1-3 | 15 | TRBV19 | CASSAQGVPGNTIYF | TGTGCCAGTAGTGCTCAGGGGGTCCCTGGAAACACCATATATTTT
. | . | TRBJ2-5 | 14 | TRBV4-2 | CASSQGAGEKTQYF | TGTGCCAGCAGCCAAGGCGCAGGGGAAAAGACCCAGTACTTC
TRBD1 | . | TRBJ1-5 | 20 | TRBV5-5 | CASSSGPRDRGGWPNQPQHF | TGTGCCAGCAGCTCAGGGCCCCGGGACAGGGGGGGTTGGCCTAATCAGCCCCAGCATTTT
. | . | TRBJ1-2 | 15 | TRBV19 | CASSIVGRTDYGYTF | TGTGCCAGTAGTATAGTGGGCAGGACCGACTATGGCTACACCTTC
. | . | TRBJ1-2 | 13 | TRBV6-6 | CASRSEGVGGYTF | TGTGCCAGCAGGTCCGAGGGGGTGGGGGGCTACACCTTC
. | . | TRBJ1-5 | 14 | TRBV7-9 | CASSKDTSNQPQHF | TGTGCCAGCAGCAAAGACACTAGCAATCAGCCCCAGCATTTT